This TCR beta chain was observed in a study of a mutant IDH1 vaccine in newly diagnosed glioma. Overall study: Vaccines were begun 4-6 weeks after radiotherapy alone, or with temozolomide cycles.

As to this clone: Antigen specificity is unknown.

General study findings and limits: Among patients, roughly 94% showed immune responses induced by the vaccine.

Libraries were prepared by immunoSEQ multiplex PCR; TCRdb keeps only in-frame clonotypes and omits some of them. The sample holds 60,000 to 75,000 clones; around nine tenths are singletons and the top ten take approximately 2%. The time point here: week 35, safety follow-up. Every single dose of the vaccine, 300 ug of mutant IDH1 20-mer peptide, came with topical imiquimod. Patients, over weeks 1, 3, 5, 7, 11, 15, 19 and 23, received a total of eight vaccinations. The V end lost 6 bases, the J end lost 0 bases, and 22 bases lay between the germline ends. The length of the CDR3 is 19 residues. Germline loops: CDR1 SGHRS, CDR2 YFSETQ.

The source was PBMCs, collected from a glioma patient whose treatment included an IDH1 peptide vaccine. The sequence was obtained from a young man with glioma. V is TRBV5-1 and J is TRBJ2-6; TRBD2 might be the D (6 bases). CDR3 loop: CASTSFPPGVASGANVLTF. CDR3 DNA: TGCGCCAGCACCTCATTCCCCCCGGGGGTTGCCTCTGGGGCCAACGTCCTGACTTTC.